The next 15 T cell receptor beta chains were all read from a single sample in a study of spatial heterogeneity in lung cancer. Time point indicated: sample taken at primary tumor resection. No cognate antigen is known for these TCRs. Study-level points and caveats: Mutation tallies in tumors tracked expanded intratumoral alpha and beta TCR counts.

TCRdb recomputed calls from the 5' RACE reads with MiXCR, one row per CDR3 protein. Of some 23,000 distinct CDR3 sequences listed, under 9% are singletons. The material was lung tumor tissue, obtained at surgery. Receptor source: a male donor with early-stage non-small cell lung cancer.

As DNA, the CDR3 is TGTGCCAGCAGCCAAGATATAGGGGTCATCGGGGAGCTGTTTTTT. The encoded protein is CASSQDIGVIGELFF. V and J are TRBV4-2 and TRBJ2-2, with a possible D match to TRBD1 (5 bases). The germline V gene has CDR1 LGHNA and CDR2 YNFKEQ. Between the trimmed V and J ends, which lost 0 bases and 7 bases, there was a span of 12 bases. The CDR3 loop spans 15 amino acids.

This clonotype was seen repeatedly, ten times or more. The rearrangement links TRBV30 to TRBJ2-1; maybe TRBD1 (5 bases). Germline CDR1 and CDR2: GTSNPN and SVGIG (reference sequence). The CDR3 runs 13 residues. V lost 3 bases, J lost 4 bases, and 10 bases lay in between. This chain's CDR3 is CAWSPTAYNEQFF. CDR3 DNA: TGTGCCTGGAGCCCGACAGCATACAATGAGCAGTTCTTC.

This clonotype was detected ten times or more. The V call is TRBV5-1, the J call TRBJ2-2, with D unclear. V was cut by 2 bases and J by 0 bases, with 5 bases left in between. This CDR3 region has 14 residues. Germline V gene data show CDR1 as SGHRS and CDR2 as YFSETQ. This CDR3 is CASSFQTNTGELFF. Here the CDR3 DNA reads TGCGCCAGCAGCTTCCAGACGAACACCGGGGAGCTGTTTTTT.

This clonotype came up a few times. The rearrangement joins TRBV9 to TRBJ2-5; 9 positions match TRBD2. This CDR3 has 14 amino acids. V was pared by 2 bases and J by 4 bases, with 3 bases of the junction left unmatched. Germline CDR1 reads SGDLS; CDR2 reads YYNGEE. The CDR3 reads CASSVGLALETQYF. In nucleotides, the CDR3 is TGTGCCAGCAGCGTGGGACTAGCCTTAGAGACCCAGTACTTC.

Many counts were recorded for this clonotype. The V gene is TRBV18, the J gene TRBJ2-6; 12 bases are shared with TRBD1. Germline V lookup: CDR1 KGHSH, CDR2 LQKENI. V shed 4 bases, J shed 2 bases, and the junction held 9 bases outside the gene matches. The CDR3 covers 19 residues. CDR3 protein: CASSQGTGGDVAGANVLTF. The CDR3 DNA follows: TGTGCCAGCTCACAGGGGACAGGGGGCGATGTTGCTGGGGCCAACGTCCTGACTTTC.

This clonotype was seen more than once but under ten times. This chain joins TRBV9 and TRBJ1-4; 10 bases map to TRBD1. Germline CDR1 is SGDLS and CDR2 is YYNGEE. This CDR3 contains 16 residues. Germline trimming cut 4 bases from V and 7 bases from J; bases unmatched to any gene: 10. In DNA, the CDR3 is TGTGCCAGCAGCCTCCGGGACAGGGGCCCTATTGAAAAACTGTTTTTT. Its protein product is CASSLRDRGPIEKLFF.

The V call is TRBV20-1, the J call TRBJ2-3; TRBD1 might be the D (5 bases). The germline V gene encodes CDR1 DFQATT and CDR2 SNEGSKA (reference sequence). Trimming pared 3 bases from V and 5 bases from J, leaving 18 bases between. This CDR3 has 15 amino acids. CDR3 nucleotides: TGCAGTGCTAGGTTCCCAGCGCAGGGCGTAGATACGCAGTATTTT. The encoded protein is CSARFPAQGVDTQYF.

This clonotype was counted many times. The chain carries TRBV15 and TRBJ1-6; D gene ambiguous. Germline V CDR1 and CDR2: LNHNV, YYDKDF (reference sequence). V was trimmed by 0 bases and J by 11 bases, leaving 14 bases between them. The CDR3 consists of 15 residues. The CDR3 loop reads CATSRDLDSAAPLHF. CDR3 DNA sequence: TGTGCCACCAGCAGAGATCTCGACTCGGCGGCACCCCTCCACTTT. The variable domain in full, completed from reference TRBV15 and TRBJ1-6, reads DAMVIQNPRYQVTQFGKPVTLSCSQTLNHNVMYWYQQKSSQAPKLLFHYYDKDFNNEADTPDNFQSRRPNTSFCFLDIRSPGLGDTAMYLCATSRDLDSAAPLHFGNGTRLTVT.

This clonotype was counted at least ten times. The chain has TRBV7-3 and TRBJ1-6; D remains ambiguous. CDR1 and CDR2 (germline): SGHTA, FQGTGA. This CDR3 is built from 15 residues. V shed 2 bases and J shed 10 bases, with 15 bases lying between them. The CDR3 DNA reads as TGTGCCAGCAGCTTAGATATAACCTATCGATCACCCCTCCACTTT. Amino acid sequence: CASSLDITYRSPLHF.

This clonotype was recorded a few times. The J gene is TRBJ2-2, the V gene TRBV12-3 or TRBV12-4, with 8 bases aligning to TRBD1. The CDR3 sequence is 16 residues long. V dropped 6 bases and J dropped 1; count of bases not matched to a gene: 7. Here the CDR3 reads CASSQEGTGNTGELFF. In nucleotides, the CDR3 is TGTGCCAGCAGCCAGGAGGGGACAGGGAACACCGGGGAGCTGTTTTTT.

In this sample, this clonotype turned up many times. The J gene is TRBJ2-1, the V gene TRBV27, with 7 positions matching TRBD1. J lost 1 base, V lost 5 bases, and 2 bases had no gene match. Germline V gene sequence: CDR1 MNHEY, CDR2 SMNVEV (reference sequence). The CDR3 sequence is 14 residues long. Here the CDR3 reads CASSRDSSYNEQFF. Written as DNA, the CDR3 is TGTGCCAGCAGTCGGGACAGTTCCTACAATGAGCAGTTCTTC.

V and J are TRBV5-6 and TRBJ1-5, with D possibly TRBD1 on 5 matching bases. The CDR3 has 14 amino acids. Germline assignment: CDR1 SGHDT and CDR2 YYEEEE. V was clipped by 4 bases and J by 2 bases, with 10 bases between them. The chain's CDR3 is CASSRMGGNQPQHF. The CDR3 DNA reads TGTGCCAGCAGCCGGATGGGGGGCAATCAGCCCCAGCATTTT.

The genes are TRBV5-4 and TRBJ2-1; possibly TRBD2 for D (5 bases). Trimming removed 4 bases from V and 10 bases from J, with 15 bases in between. The CDR3 is 13 residues long. Germline assignment: CDR1 SGHNT and CDR2 YYREEE (reference sequence). CDR3 loop: CASSLQRGMEQFF. The CDR3 DNA reads TGTGCCAGCAGCCTGCAGCGAGGGATGGAGCAGTTCTTC.

This clonotype was counted at least ten times. V and J are TRBV27 and TRBJ2-5; 11 bases align to TRBD1. Germline CDR1 is MNHEY and CDR2 is SMNVEV (reference sequence). The CDR3 spans 15 residues. With 5 bases clipped from V and 5 bases from J, the junction kept 7 bases outside the gene matches. The DNA for the CDR3 is TGTGCCAGCAGTCGTCGGGACAGGGGGTTTGAGACCCAGTACTTC. It codes for CASSRRDRGFETQYF.

In its sample, this clonotype was seen a few times. The chain couples TRBV19 to TRBJ2-3; tentatively, D is TRBD2 (5 bases). V lost 7 bases to trimming and J lost 3 bases, with 17 bases between them. The CDR3 covers 15 residues. Germline lookup yields CDR1 LNHDA and CDR2 SQIVND (reference sequence). CDR3 amino acids: CASTLGVSLTDTQYF. The CDR3 region has the DNA TGTGCCAGTACCCTCGGGGTCTCCCTAACAGATACGCAGTATTTT.